The clone carrying this T cell receptor (beta chain) occurred a few times. The record originates from a study of early T cells in non-severe SARS-CoV-2 infection. The germline V gene encodes CDR1 SEHNR and CDR2 FQNEAQ (reference sequence). The V and J ends lost 5 bases and 4 bases, in that order; junction bases with no gene match: 7. This CDR3 has 15 residues. MiXCR was run by TCRdb on the 5' RACE reads, yielding one entry per CDR3 protein. Of 55,000 to 70,000 distinct CDR3 sequences listed, 9.5% to 13% were seen once; the top ten hold approximately 5.9%. Sequencing input: whole blood. V is TRBV7-9 and J is TRBJ2-1, with 8 positions matching TRBD2. The receptor was isolated from an adult who was a healthcare worker with PCR-confirmed SARS-CoV-2 infection or an uninfected control (not recorded which). This CDR3 is CASSPLSGIYNEQFF. The DNA for the CDR3 is TGTGCCAGCAGCCCGCTTAGCGGGATTTACAATGAGCAGTTCTTC.